The T cell receptor (beta chain) under discussion was sequenced for a study of cytomegalovirus exposure and HLA in healthy donors. Whole-study results and caveats: In a later analysis, about 17,000 TCR beta sequences were associated with HLA alleles at 0.05 false discovery rate.

PCR involved 60 Vbeta and 13 Jbeta primers. Profiling relied on immunoSEQ multiplex PCR, and the TCRdb table lists in-frame clones only, not all of them. This table holds 310,000 or so clones, about 90% found once. Remarks on this clone: Its antigen is unidentified.

The CDR3 sequence is 14 residues long. Germline V CDR1 and CDR2: KGHSH, LQKENI. The germline V and J ends were trimmed by 5 bases and 8 bases, with 18 bases remaining between them. This chain links TRBV18 with TRBJ1-2; D is possibly TRBD1 (5 bases). This TCR was recovered from a woman aged 18-29 years in good health and CMV-seronegative. Material: PBMCs. In DNA, the CDR3 is TGTGCCAGCTCAGGGGAGGGACTTCTGGCGGGCTACACCTTC. Amino acid sequence: CASSGEGLLAGYTF.